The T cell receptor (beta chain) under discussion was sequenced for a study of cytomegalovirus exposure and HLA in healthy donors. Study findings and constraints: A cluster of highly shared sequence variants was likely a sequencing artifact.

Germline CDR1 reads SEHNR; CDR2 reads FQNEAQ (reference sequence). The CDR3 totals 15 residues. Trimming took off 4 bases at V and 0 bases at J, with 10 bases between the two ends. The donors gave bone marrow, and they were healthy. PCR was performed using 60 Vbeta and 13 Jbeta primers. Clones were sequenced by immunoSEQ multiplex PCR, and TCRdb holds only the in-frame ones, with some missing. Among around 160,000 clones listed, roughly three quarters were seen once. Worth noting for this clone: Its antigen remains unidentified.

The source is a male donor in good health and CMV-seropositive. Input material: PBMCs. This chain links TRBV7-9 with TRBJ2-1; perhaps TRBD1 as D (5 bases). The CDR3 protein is CASSSDSSSYNEQFF. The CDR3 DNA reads TGTGCCAGCAGCTCCGACAGTAGCTCCTACAATGAGCAGTTCTTC.